The 32 T cell receptor beta chains in this list originate from one sample, sequenced in a study of graft-versus-host responses after intestinal transplantation. Some clones are missing from TCRdb's copy, which holds only in-frame ones; the method was immunoSEQ multiplex PCR. The sample records tens of thousands of clones, roughly 90% being singletons. Source: PBMCs, taken 26 days after transplant. The receptors shown here come from a human patient who received an intestinal transplant, so some T cells may come from the graft donor.

J is TRBJ2-7 and V is TRBV28; the match to TRBD2 covers 10 bases. The length of the CDR3 is 16 residues. Trimming at V came to 6 bases and at J to 0 bases, leaving 8 bases not matched to a gene. Germline assignment: CDR1 MDHEN and CDR2 SYDVKM. For the CDR3, the DNA is TGTGCCAGCAGCCCAGGACTAGCGGCCCACTCCTACGAGCAGTACTTC. It translates to CASSPGLAAHSYEQYF.

CDR3 bases: TGTGCCAGCAGTCCCTCGGGACAGGGGAGGGGGTACGAGCAGTACTTC. Its translation is CASSPSGQGRGYEQYF. The chain is built from TRBV28 and TRBJ2-7; TRBD1 agrees at 10 bases. The J segment lost 4 bases and the V segment lost 5 bases, leaving 11 bases of the junction unmatched. The CDR3 spans 16 residues. The germline V gene has CDR1 MDHEN and CDR2 SYDVKM.

The chain couples TRBV11-2 to TRBJ2-7, with 16 positions matching TRBD2. The CDR3 spans 20 residues. CDR1 and CDR2 from the germline V gene are SGHAT and FQNNGV. V was pared by 0 bases and J by 6 bases, with 14 bases of the junction left unmatched. The chain's CDR3 is CASSLEAWAGTSGGASEQYF. In DNA form, the CDR3 reads TGTGCCAGCAGCTTAGAGGCTTGGGCCGGGACTAGCGGGGGGGCCTCCGAGCAGTACTTC.

This chain joins TRBV9 and TRBJ1-2, with TRBD1 identical over 11 bases. This CDR3 has 16 residues. Germline V gene data show CDR1 as SGDLS and CDR2 as YYNGEE. After removal of 3 bases from V and 4 bases from J, the junction contained 8 bases not matched to a gene. In DNA form, the CDR3 reads TGTGCCAGCAGCGAAGGAGGACAGGGGGCGGGCTATGGCTACACCTTC. Translating it yields CASSEGGQGAGYGYTF.

The CDR3 DNA reads TGTGCCAGCAGTTTCCCGGGTTCGAACACTGAAGCTTTCTTT. Translated, it gives CASSFPGSNTEAFF. The chain is built from TRBV28 and TRBJ1-1; D not resolved. With 3 bases removed from V and 1 base from J, the gap between germline ends came to 9 bases. The CDR3 contains 14 residues. The germline gives CDR1 MDHEN, CDR2 SYDVKM.

The genes are TRBV27 and TRBJ2-7, with D perhaps TRBD2 (7 bases). V was trimmed by 3 bases and J by 6 bases, leaving 18 bases between them. The CDR3 is 15 amino acids. Germline V gives CDR1 MNHEY, CDR2 SMNVEV (reference sequence). CDR3 protein: CASSFSGGHLREQYF. In DNA form, the CDR3 reads TGTGCCAGCAGTTTTTCGGGGGGACACCTACGCGAGCAGTACTTC.

In its sample, this clone was seen once. This sequence joins TRBV2 and TRBJ2-7; 10 bases fit TRBD2. The V and J ends lost 6 bases and 4 bases, in that order; junction bases with no gene match: 6. In germline, CDR1 is SNHLY, CDR2 FYNNEI. The CDR3 totals 14 residues. In DNA, the CDR3 is TGTGCCAGCAGGGGGACTAGCGTTAGATACGAGCAGTACTTC. Residues: CASRGTSVRYEQYF. Supplemented by reference TRBV2 and TRBJ2-7, the full variable domain reads EPEVTQTPSHQVTQMGQEVILRCVPISNHLYFYWYRQILGQKVEFLVSFYNNEISEKSEIFDDQFSVERPDGSNFTLKIRSTKLEDSAMYFCASRGTSVRYEQYFGPGTRLTVT.

The J gene is TRBJ1-1, the V gene TRBV7-8; D remains ambiguous. CDR3 size: 14 residues. Germline lookup yields CDR1 SGHVS and CDR2 FQNEAQ. Trimming took 4 bases from V and 0 from J, leaving 9 bases between them. CDR3: CASSWAGLNTEAFF. As DNA, the CDR3 is TGTGCCAGCAGCTGGGCCGGTTTGAACACTGAAGCTTTCTTT.

This clone was seen more than once but under ten times. CDR3 DNA sequence: TGTGCCAGTATTCTTGACAGGAACACTGAAGCTTTCTTT. This gives the protein CASILDRNTEAFF. The V call is TRBV19, the J call TRBJ1-1, with D possibly being TRBD1 (5 bases). The CDR3 spans 13 residues. CDR1 and CDR2 from the germline V gene are LNHDA and SQIVND (reference sequence). Trimming removed 7 bases at V and 1 base at J, with 10 bases between.

The chain has TRBV5-1 and TRBJ2-1; D is unresolved. Germline CDR1 reads SGHRS; CDR2 reads YFSETQ. This CDR3 has 15 amino acids. Trimming shortened V by 4 bases and J by 0 bases, and 11 bases separated the two germline ends. CDR3 bases: TGCGCCAGCAGCATTGGAAGCGACTCCTACAATGAGCAGTTCTTC. It encodes CASSIGSDSYNEQFF.

This chain uses TRBV13 with TRBJ2-1; 7 bases are a match to TRBD2. Germline trimming cut 1 base from V and 2 bases from J; bases unmatched to any gene: 5. This CDR3 has 16 amino acids. Looked up from germline, CDR1 is PRHDT and CDR2 is FYEKMQ (reference sequence). CDR3 sequence (DNA): TGTGCCAGCAGCTTAGATTCCGGGACTACCTACAATGAGCAGTTCTTC. Its translation is CASSLDSGTTYNEQFF. Supplemented by reference TRBV13 and TRBJ2-1, the full variable domain reads AAGVIQSPRHLIKEKRETATLKCYPIPRHDTVYWYQQGPGQDPQFLISFYEKMQSDKGSIPDRFSAQQFSDYHSELNMSSLELGDSALYFCASSLDSGTTYNEQFFGPGTRLTVL.

V and J are TRBV11-2 and TRBJ2-7; TRBD2 matches at 12 bases. CDR1 is SGHAT, CDR2 FQNNGV, per germline. The V gene end was trimmed by 1 base and the J gene end by 0 bases; junction bases not matched to a gene: 7. The length of the CDR3 is 18 residues. The CDR3 DNA is TGTGCCAGCAGCTTAGGACTAGCGGGGGCCCCTGGCTCCTACGAGCAGTACTTC. Translating it yields CASSLGLAGAPGSYEQYF.

The V call is TRBV7-3, the J call TRBJ1-1; the match to TRBD1 covers 10 bases. The CDR3 has 15 residues. Per germline, CDR1 SGHTA and CDR2 FQGTGA. With 4 bases clipped from V and 6 bases from J, the junction kept 8 bases outside the gene matches. CDR3 loop: CASSSRGQGVPEAFF. Written as DNA, the CDR3 is TGTGCCAGCAGCTCTCGAGGACAGGGGGTCCCTGAAGCTTTCTTT.

V and J are TRBV6-5 and TRBJ2-2; D is possibly TRBD2 (5 bases). CDR1 is MNHEY, CDR2 SVGAGI, per germline. Trimming cost V 0 bases and J 7 bases, with 12 bases left between them. CDR3 size: 15 residues. The CDR3 DNA reads TGTGCCAGCAGTTACTCTATTACCGGAGGCGGGGAGCTGTTTTTT. Its protein product is CASSYSITGGGELFF.

This chain links TRBV30 with TRBJ2-7, with 11 bases identical to TRBD2. V dropped 8 bases and J dropped 1; count of bases not matched to a gene: 7. Germline V lookup: CDR1 GTSNPN, CDR2 SVGIG (reference sequence). CDR3 length: 14 amino acids. DNA of the CDR3: TGTGCCGCAACGGGGACTAGCGGTTCCTACGAGCAGTACTTC. Amino acid sequence: CAATGTSGSYEQYF.

This clone was recorded a few times. The chain recombines TRBV5-1 with TRBJ2-7; D remains unclear. The V end lost 3 bases, the J end lost 3 bases, and 4 bases lay between the germline ends. The germline V gene has CDR1 SGHRS and CDR2 YFSETQ. The CDR3 runs to 11 residues. The CDR3 DNA reads as TGCGCCAGCAGCTATTACTACGAGCAGTACGTC. Protein sequence: CASSYYYEQYV.

The rearrangement uses TRBV2 and TRBJ1-2; the D is unclear. The V gene's germline CDR1 is SNHLY and CDR2 FYNNEI. Between the trimmed V and J ends, which lost 10 bases and 6 bases, there was a span of 21 bases. The length of the CDR3 is 14 residues. CDR3 loop: CATNVIAGGNGYTF. The CDR3 nucleotides read TGTGCCACCAATGTAATAGCAGGAGGGAATGGCTACACCTTC.

This clone was counted once. This chain connects TRBV7-9 to TRBJ2-7; possibly TRBD2 for D (6 bases). V dropped 4 bases and J dropped 10 bases, with 17 bases sitting between them. The CDR3 consists of 13 residues. Germline assignment: CDR1 SEHNR and CDR2 FQNEAQ (reference sequence). CDR3 sequence reads: CASSSGAGLYQYF. The CDR3 DNA is TGTGCCAGCAGCTCTGGGGCGGGGTTATATCAGTACTTC.

The rearrangement joins TRBV10-2 to TRBJ2-1, with 8 nucleotides matching TRBD2. The CDR3 has 14 residues. V was pared by 4 bases and J by 5 bases, with 4 bases of the junction left unmatched. Germline lookup yields CDR1 WSHSY and CDR2 SAAADI. CDR3 nucleotides: TGCGCCAGCAGTGGGACTAGCTTTAACAATGAGCAGTTCTTC. This sequence encodes CASSGTSFNNEQFF.

This clone was observed a handful of times. V gene TRBV6-5 combines with J gene TRBJ2-2; D not certain. Germline values: CDR1 MNHEY, CDR2 SVGAGI. Trimming took off 1 base at V and 5 bases at J, with 8 bases between the two ends. The CDR3 runs to 14 residues. The CDR3 loop reads CASSYFFPTGELFF. The CDR3 DNA reads TGTGCCAGCAGTTACTTCTTTCCTACCGGGGAGCTGTTTTTT.

This chain links TRBV5-1 with TRBJ2-4, with TRBD2 matching 8 bases. J lost 8 bases, V lost 4 bases, and 17 bases had no gene match. This CDR3 has 17 amino acids. Germline-derived CDR1 and CDR2 are SGHRS and YFSETQ. The DNA for the CDR3 is TGCGCCAGCAGCCTCCCAGGGGCGGGGGGCGAGAGGGACATTCAGTACTTC. This translates into CASSLPGAGGERDIQYF.

This clone came up a few times. The gene calls are TRBV27 and TRBJ2-7; possible D gene TRBD1, 7 bases. The CDR3 totals 15 residues. The germline gives CDR1 MNHEY, CDR2 SMNVEV (reference sequence). Deletions cut 5 bases from V and 0 bases from J, with 14 bases between. The CDR3 sequence is CASSIRGASSYEQYF. CDR3 DNA sequence: TGTGCCAGCAGTATCAGGGGGGCTAGCTCCTACGAGCAGTACTTC.

The rearrangement links TRBV18 to TRBJ2-1, with 12 bases that match TRBD2. The CDR3 covers 16 residues. Trimming took 2 bases from V and 7 from J; bases not matched to a gene: 6. CDR1 KGHSH and CDR2 LQKENI come from the germline V gene. The CDR3 reads CASSPTASGRGNEQFF. CDR3 nucleotide sequence: TGTGCCAGCTCACCAACGGCTAGCGGGAGGGGTAATGAGCAGTTCTTC.

The table lists this clone with a count of one. The chain joins TRBV18 to TRBJ2-1; no definite D call. The CDR3 consists of 13 residues. Germline V lookup: CDR1 KGHSH, CDR2 LQKENI. Trimming pared 3 bases from V and 4 bases from J, leaving 7 bases between. CDR3: CASSPYPYNEQFF. CDR3 DNA: TGTGCCAGCTCACCCTACCCTTACAATGAGCAGTTCTTC.

The chain employs TRBV29-1 and TRBJ1-4; 7 bases are a match to TRBD1. The V and J ends lost 0 bases and 5 bases, in that order; junction bases with no gene match: 9. This CDR3 spans 16 amino acids. CDR1 SQVTM and CDR2 ANQGSEA come from the germline V gene. DNA of the CDR3: TGCAGCGTTGAAGATGGGGACGAGGGGGCGAATGAAAAACTGTTTTTT. Amino acid sequence: CSVEDGDEGANEKLFF.

The chain's CDR3 is CATSDRVGTGELFF. The CDR3 bases are TGTGCCACATCGGACAGGGTCGGCACCGGGGAGCTGTTTTTT. The chain recombines TRBV6-6 with TRBJ2-2; TRBD1 agrees at 8 bases. With V trimmed by 10 bases and J by 4 bases, 8 bases remained unmatched. The CDR3 consists of 14 residues. CDR1 is MNHNY and CDR2 is SVGAGI in the germline V gene (reference sequence).

The chain links TRBV5-4 to TRBJ1-2; weak D call: TRBD1 (6 bases). Germline CDR1 is SGHNT and CDR2 is YYREEE (reference sequence). This CDR3 is built from 15 residues. Deletions cut 4 bases from V and 7 bases from J, with 20 bases between. The CDR3 sequence is CASSPGHSMGGGYTF. CDR3 DNA sequence: TGTGCCAGCAGCCCGGGACACTCTATGGGTGGTGGCTACACCTTC. Using reference TRBV5-4 and TRBJ1-2 for the parts outside the CDR3, the full variable domain is ETGVTQSPTHLIKTRGQQVTLRCSSQSGHNTVSWYQQALGQGPQFIFQYYREEENGRGNFPPRFSGLQFPNYSSELNVNALELDDSALYLCASSPGHSMGGGYTFGSGTRLTVV.

The chain carries TRBV7-9 and TRBJ2-5; TRBD1 matches 10 bases. The J call may be faulty, since TRBJ2-7 better matches the DNA end. The CDR3 covers 15 residues. Germline CDR1 and CDR2: SEHNR and FQNEAQ (reference sequence). CDR3: CASSPPDRGPGEQYF. CDR3 nucleotides: TGTGCCAGCAGCCCCCCAGACAGGGGGCCAGGCGAGCAGTACTTC.

The J gene is TRBJ1-5, the V gene TRBV6-1; no definite D call. V was shortened by 7 bases and J by 6 bases, with 19 bases between the two germline ends. The CDR3 length is 15 residues. Germline CDR1 and CDR2: MNHNS and SASEGT. In nucleotides, the CDR3 is TGTGCCAGCACCACAAATAGGGAGATCCCTCAGCCCCAGCATTTT. Its translation is CASTTNREIPQPQHF.

The chain recombines TRBV9 with TRBJ1-2; D not certain. CDR3 length: 13 amino acids. Trimming cost V 0 bases and J 1 base, with 4 bases left between them. The germline V gene has CDR1 SGDLS and CDR2 YYNGEE. CDR3 region: CASSVGGNYGYTF. CDR3 in DNA: TGTGCCAGCAGCGTAGGAGGTAACTATGGCTACACCTTC.

V and J are TRBV25-1 and TRBJ2-5; no reliable D call. Germline-derived CDR1 and CDR2 are MGHDK and SYGVNS. V dropped 3 bases and J dropped 5 bases, with 10 bases sitting between them. CDR3 length equals 13 residues. The CDR3 DNA follows: TGTGCCAGCAGTGAGACACCTATGGAGACCCAGTACTTC. Protein sequence: CASSETPMETQYF.

The genes are TRBV7-3 and TRBJ1-5; 7 bases fit TRBD1. CDR3 size: 16 residues. Germline V gene data show CDR1 as SGHTA and CDR2 as FQGTGA. V trimming: 4 bases; J trimming: 3 bases; junction bases outside the gene matches: 9. The CDR3 sequence is CASSSSQGDYNQPQHF. The DNA for the CDR3 is TGTGCCAGCAGCTCCTCTCAGGGGGATTACAATCAGCCCCAGCATTTT.